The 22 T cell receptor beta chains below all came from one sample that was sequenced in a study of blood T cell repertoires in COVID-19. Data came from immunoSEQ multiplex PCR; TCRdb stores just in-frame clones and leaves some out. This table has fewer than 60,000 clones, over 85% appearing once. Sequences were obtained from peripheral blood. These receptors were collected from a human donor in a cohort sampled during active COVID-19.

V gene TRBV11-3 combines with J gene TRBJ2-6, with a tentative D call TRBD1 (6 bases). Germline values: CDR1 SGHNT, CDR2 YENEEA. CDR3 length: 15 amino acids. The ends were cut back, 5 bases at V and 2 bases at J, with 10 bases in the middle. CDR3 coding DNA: TGTGCCAGCAGCCATAGACAGGCTGGGGCCAACGTCCTGACTTTC. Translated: CASSHRQAGANVLTF.

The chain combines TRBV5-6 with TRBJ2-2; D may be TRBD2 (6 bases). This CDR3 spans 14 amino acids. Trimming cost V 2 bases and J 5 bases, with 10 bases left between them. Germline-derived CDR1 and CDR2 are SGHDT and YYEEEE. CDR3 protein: CASSFPRGTGELFF. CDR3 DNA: TGTGCCAGCAGCTTTCCCCGGGGGACCGGGGAGCTGTTTTTT.

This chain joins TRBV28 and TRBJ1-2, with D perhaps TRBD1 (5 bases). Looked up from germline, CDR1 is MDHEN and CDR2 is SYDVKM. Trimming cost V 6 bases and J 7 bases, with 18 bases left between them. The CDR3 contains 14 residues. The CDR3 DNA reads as TGTGCCAGCAGCACCAAGGGGAGGGGTGGTGGCTACACCTTC. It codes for CASSTKGRGGGYTF.

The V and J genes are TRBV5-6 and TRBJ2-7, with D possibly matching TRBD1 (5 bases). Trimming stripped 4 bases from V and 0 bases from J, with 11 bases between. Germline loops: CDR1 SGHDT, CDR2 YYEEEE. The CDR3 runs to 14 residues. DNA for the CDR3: TGTGCCAGCAGCGGGTTGGACAACTCCTACGAGCAGTACGTC. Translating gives CASSGLDNSYEQYV.

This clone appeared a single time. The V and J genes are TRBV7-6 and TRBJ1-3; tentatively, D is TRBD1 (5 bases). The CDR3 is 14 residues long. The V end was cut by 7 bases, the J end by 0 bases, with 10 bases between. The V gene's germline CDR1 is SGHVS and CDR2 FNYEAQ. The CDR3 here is CASTSGGSGNTIYF. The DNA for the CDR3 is TGTGCCAGCACCTCCGGGGGCTCTGGAAACACCATATATTTT.

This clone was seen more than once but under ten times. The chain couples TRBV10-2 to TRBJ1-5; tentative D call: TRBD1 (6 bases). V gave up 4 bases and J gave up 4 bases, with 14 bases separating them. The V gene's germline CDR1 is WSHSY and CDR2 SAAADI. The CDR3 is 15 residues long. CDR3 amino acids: CASSVWGQTNQPQHF. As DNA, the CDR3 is TGCGCCAGCAGTGTCTGGGGACAAACTAATCAGCCCCAGCATTTT.

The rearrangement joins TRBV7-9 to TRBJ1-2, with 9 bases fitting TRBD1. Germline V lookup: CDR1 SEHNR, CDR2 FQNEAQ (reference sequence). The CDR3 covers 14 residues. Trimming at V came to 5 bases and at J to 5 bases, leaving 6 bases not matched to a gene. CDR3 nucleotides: TGTGCCAGCAGCCCTGGACAGGGGATGTATGGCTACACCTTC. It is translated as CASSPGQGMYGYTF.

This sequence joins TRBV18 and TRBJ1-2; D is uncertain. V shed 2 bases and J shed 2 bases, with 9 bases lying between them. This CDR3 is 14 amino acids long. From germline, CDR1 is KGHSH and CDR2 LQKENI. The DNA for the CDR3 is TGTGCCAGCTCACCAGCACAGATCAACTATGGCTACACCTTC. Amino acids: CASSPAQINYGYTF.

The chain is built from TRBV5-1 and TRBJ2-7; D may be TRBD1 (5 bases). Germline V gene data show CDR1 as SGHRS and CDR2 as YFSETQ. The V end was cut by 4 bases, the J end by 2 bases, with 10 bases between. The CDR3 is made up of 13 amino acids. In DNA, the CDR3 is TGCGCCAGCAGCGCAGGGCACGCCTACGAGCAGTACTTC. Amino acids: CASSAGHAYEQYF.

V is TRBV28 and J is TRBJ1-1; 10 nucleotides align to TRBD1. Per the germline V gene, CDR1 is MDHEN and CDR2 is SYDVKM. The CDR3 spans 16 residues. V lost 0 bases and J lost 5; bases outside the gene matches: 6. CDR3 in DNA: TGTGCCAGCAGTTTATGGGGACAGGGGTCTTTTACTGAAGCTTTCTTT. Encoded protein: CASSLWGQGSFTEAFF.

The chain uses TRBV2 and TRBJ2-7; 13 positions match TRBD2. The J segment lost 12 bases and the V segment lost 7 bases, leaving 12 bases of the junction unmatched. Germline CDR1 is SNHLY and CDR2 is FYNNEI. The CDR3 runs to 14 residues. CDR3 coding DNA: TGTGCCAGCAACACCGGGACTAGCGGGACCTTTGTGTACTTC. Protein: CASNTGTSGTFVYF.

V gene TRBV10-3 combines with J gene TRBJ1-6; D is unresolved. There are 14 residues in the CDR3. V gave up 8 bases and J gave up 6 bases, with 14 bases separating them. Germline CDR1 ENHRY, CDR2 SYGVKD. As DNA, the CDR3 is TGTGCCATCCGGGCCGAGGGTACTAATTCACCCCTCCACTTT. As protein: CAIRAEGTNSPLHF.

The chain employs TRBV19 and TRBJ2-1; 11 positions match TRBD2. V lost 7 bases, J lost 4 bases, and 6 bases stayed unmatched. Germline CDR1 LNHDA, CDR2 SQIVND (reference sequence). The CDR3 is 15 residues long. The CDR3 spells CASNPGTSGYNEQFF. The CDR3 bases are TGTGCCAGTAATCCTGGGACTAGCGGTTACAATGAGCAGTTCTTC.

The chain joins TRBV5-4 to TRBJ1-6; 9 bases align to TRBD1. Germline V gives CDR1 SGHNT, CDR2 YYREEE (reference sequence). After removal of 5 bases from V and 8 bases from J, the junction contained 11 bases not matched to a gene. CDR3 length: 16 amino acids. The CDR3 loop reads CASRSTGGLLDSPLHF. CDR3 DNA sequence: TGTGCCAGCAGGTCCACAGGGGGCCTTTTAGATTCACCCCTCCACTTT.

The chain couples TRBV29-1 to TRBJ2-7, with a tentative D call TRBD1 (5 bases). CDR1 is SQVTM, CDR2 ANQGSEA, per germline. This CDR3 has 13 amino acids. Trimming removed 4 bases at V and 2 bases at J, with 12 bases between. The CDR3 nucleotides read TGCAGCGTTGTAGGACAATCCCCCTACGAGCAGTACTTC. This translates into CSVVGQSPYEQYF.

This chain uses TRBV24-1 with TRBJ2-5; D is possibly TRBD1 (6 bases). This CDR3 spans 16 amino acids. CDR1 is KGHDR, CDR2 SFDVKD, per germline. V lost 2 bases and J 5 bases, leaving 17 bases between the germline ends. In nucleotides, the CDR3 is TGTGCCACCAGTGATTCACGCACAGGGATCGGGGAGACCCAGTACTTC. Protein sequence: CATSDSRTGIGETQYF.

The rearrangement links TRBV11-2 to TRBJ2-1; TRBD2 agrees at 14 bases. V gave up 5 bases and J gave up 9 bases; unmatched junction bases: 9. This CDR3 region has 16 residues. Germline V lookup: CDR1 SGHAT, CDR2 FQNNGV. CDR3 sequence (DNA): TGTGCCAGCAGCAACCGACTAGCGGGAGGGGATAGTGAGCAGTTCTTC. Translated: CASSNRLAGGDSEQFF.

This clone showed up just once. CDR3 DNA: TGTGCCAGCAGCCCACTCAGGGGGAACACTGAAGCTTTCTTT. Its translation is CASSPLRGNTEAFF. This chain links TRBV11-3 with TRBJ1-1; TRBD1 might be the D (6 bases). This CDR3 is 14 amino acids long. Trimming took off 5 bases at V and 1 base at J, with 11 bases between the two ends. CDR1 SGHNT and CDR2 YENEEA come from the germline V gene.

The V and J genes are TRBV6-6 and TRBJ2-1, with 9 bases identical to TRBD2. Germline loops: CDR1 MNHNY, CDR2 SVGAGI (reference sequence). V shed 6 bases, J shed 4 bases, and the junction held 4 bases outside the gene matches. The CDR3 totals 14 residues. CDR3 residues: CASRGLAGYNEQFF. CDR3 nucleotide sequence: TGTGCCAGCAGGGGACTAGCCGGATACAATGAGCAGTTCTTC.

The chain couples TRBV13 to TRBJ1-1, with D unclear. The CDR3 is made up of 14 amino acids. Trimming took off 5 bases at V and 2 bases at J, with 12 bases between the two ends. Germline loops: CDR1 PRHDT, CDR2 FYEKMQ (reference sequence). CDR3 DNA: TGTGCCAGCAGCACCCCGACACCCAACACTGAAGCTTTCTTT. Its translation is CASSTPTPNTEAFF. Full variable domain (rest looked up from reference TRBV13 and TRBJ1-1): AAGVIQSPRHLIKEKRETATLKCYPIPRHDTVYWYQQGPGQDPQFLISFYEKMQSDKGSIPDRFSAQQFSDYHSELNMSSLELGDSALYFCASSTPTPNTEAFFGQGTRLTVV.

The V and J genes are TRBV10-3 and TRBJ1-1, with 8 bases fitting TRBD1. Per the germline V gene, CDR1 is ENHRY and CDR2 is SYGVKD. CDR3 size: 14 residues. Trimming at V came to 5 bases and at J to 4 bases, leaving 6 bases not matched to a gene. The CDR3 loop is CAISRLTGGTEAFF. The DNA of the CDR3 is TGTGCCATCAGTCGGTTAACAGGGGGCACTGAAGCTTTCTTT.

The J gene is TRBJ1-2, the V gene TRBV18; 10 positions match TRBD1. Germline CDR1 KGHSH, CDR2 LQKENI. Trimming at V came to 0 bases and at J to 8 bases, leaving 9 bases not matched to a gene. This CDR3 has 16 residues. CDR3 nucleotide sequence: TGTGCCAGCTCACCACCGGCTTTGAGGACAGGGGGAGGCTACACCTTC. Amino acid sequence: CASSPPALRTGGGYTF.